Shown below are 17 T cell receptor beta chains from a single sample sequenced in a study of shared clonotypes between healthy human individuals. Data came from immunoSEQ multiplex PCR; TCRdb stores just in-frame clones and leaves some out. The sample contains about 460,000 clones, over 60% of which appear only once. Sequencing input: PBMCs. The receptors derive from a woman in her 40s in good health. Some clones in this sample may be carry-over from other donors' samples.

The CDR3 DNA reads TGCGCCAGCAGCTTGGCCCAGGCGATCACCTACGAGCAGTACTTC. It specifies CASSLAQAITYEQYF. The rearrangement links TRBV5-1 to TRBJ2-7; D remains unclear. Germline V gives CDR1 SGHRS, CDR2 YFSETQ. CDR3 length: 15 amino acids. Trimming took off 0 bases at V and 2 bases at J, with 12 bases between the two ends.

The chain combines TRBV16 with TRBJ2-4; 8 bases map to TRBD1. Germline values: CDR1 KGHSY, CDR2 FQNENV. The V and J ends lost 4 bases and 6 bases, in that order; junction bases with no gene match: 8. There are 15 residues in the CDR3. DNA of the CDR3: TGTGCCAGCAGCCTCCAGGGGGCCGTGGGAAACATTCAGTACTTC. Its translation is CASSLQGAVGNIQYF.

This chain joins TRBV18 and TRBJ2-7; TRBD2 agrees at 10 bases. Trimming took 2 bases from V and 6 from J; bases not matched to a gene: 7. The CDR3 covers 15 residues. Germline CDR1 and CDR2: KGHSH and LQKENI. The CDR3 DNA is TGTGCCAGCTCACCATCCGGGAGCGGGAGGGGCGAGCAGTACTTC. Residues: CASSPSGSGRGEQYF. The full variable domain, its missing parts supplied by reference TRBV18 and TRBJ2-7, is NAGVMQNPRHLVRRRGQEARLRCSPMKGHSHVYWYRQLPEEGLKFMVYLQKENIIDESGMPKERFSAEFPKEGPSILRIQQVVRGDSAAYFCASSPSGSGRGEQYFGPGTRLTVT.

The chain uses TRBV20-1 and TRBJ2-1, with D uncertain. Germline values: CDR1 DFQATT, CDR2 SNEGSKA (reference sequence). V lost 8 bases and J 7 bases, leaving 12 bases between the germline ends. There are 11 residues in the CDR3. The CDR3: CSPGSPNEQFF. Written as DNA, the CDR3 is TGCAGTCCCGGCTCCCCAAATGAGCAGTTCTTC.

Comments on this clone: This may be a read error: a much more frequent sequence differs by one nucleotide. Other DNA sequences in the same sample also yield this CDR3. The rearrangement uses TRBV5-1 and TRBJ1-3, with D uncertain. The CDR3 is made up of 21 amino acids. Germline loops: CDR1 SGHRS, CDR2 YFSETQ. In nucleotides, the CDR3 is TGCGCCAGTAGCTTGTCAGTGAGACAACTGCCATTCAGGACCTCTGGAAACACCATATATTTT. Translation gives CASSLSVRQLPFRTSGNTIYF.

The sample holds one count of this clone. The rearrangement links TRBV28 to TRBJ2-2; 8 nucleotides match TRBD1. Germline trimming cut 5 bases from V and 6 bases from J; bases unmatched to any gene: 8. The CDR3 sequence is 15 residues long. The germline V gene has CDR1 MDHEN and CDR2 SYDVKM. This chain's CDR3 is CASSKWTGISGELFF. In DNA form, the CDR3 reads TGTGCCAGCAGTAAATGGACAGGGATTTCCGGGGAGCTGTTTTTT.

The V and J genes are TRBV25-1 and TRBJ2-7, with 12 bases lining up with TRBD2. CDR1 is MGHDK and CDR2 is SYGVNS in the germline V gene. J lost 4 bases, V lost 6 bases, and 7 bases had no gene match. CDR3 length: 15 amino acids. CDR3 nucleotide sequence: TGTGCCAGCAGCCACCAGACTAGCGGGAGTTACGAGCAGTACTTC. It encodes CASSHQTSGSYEQYF.

This clone was recorded only once. V is TRBV5-6 and J is TRBJ2-7; TRBD1 aligns across 8 bases. Per germline, CDR1 SGHDT and CDR2 YYEEEE. J was trimmed by 5 bases and V by 4 bases; bases with no gene match: 14. This CDR3 is 16 amino acids long. The CDR3 loop reads CASSVTGTGGLDEQYF. CDR3 sequence (DNA): TGTGCCAGCAGCGTAACCGGGACAGGAGGGCTGGACGAGCAGTACTTC.

This clone was seen a single time. The chain uses TRBV7-9 and TRBJ2-6; 7 nucleotides line up with TRBD1. V was clipped by 6 bases and J by 2 bases; unmatched bases: 7. This CDR3 comprises 16 residues. Germline V gene sequence: CDR1 SEHNR, CDR2 FQNEAQ (reference sequence). In DNA, the CDR3 is TGTGCCAGCAGGGCTAACACAGGGGCTGGGGCCAACGTCCTGACTTTC. This sequence encodes CASRANTGAGANVLTF.

With regard to this clone: A far larger clone is a single base away, which makes a read error likely. V and J are TRBV30 and TRBJ2-5; TRBD1 agrees at 8 bases. There are 13 residues in the CDR3. Germline V CDR1 and CDR2: GTSNPN, SVGIG (reference sequence). CDR3 DNA sequence: TGTGCCTGGACCCGGACAGGGAAAGAGGCCCAGTACTTC. It encodes CAWTRTGKEAQYF.

This chain links TRBV20-1 with TRBJ1-2; TRBD1 might be the D (6 bases). Germline assignment: CDR1 DFQATT and CDR2 SNEGSKA (reference sequence). This CDR3 region has 11 residues. V was clipped by 4 bases and J by 5 bases, with 8 bases between them. CDR3 nucleotide sequence: TGCAGTGCTACACAGGGATATGGCTACACCTTC. Translation gives CSATQGYGYTF.

The V gene is TRBV7-2, the J gene TRBJ1-5; 11 bases line up with TRBD1. The CDR3 totals 15 residues. CDR1 SGHTA and CDR2 FQGNSA come from the germline V gene. J lost 5 bases, V lost 5 bases, and 5 bases had no gene match. CDR3 sequence reads: CASSKGQGGYQPQHF. In DNA, the CDR3 is TGTGCCAGCAGCAAGGGACAGGGGGGATATCAGCCCCAGCATTTT.

The chain uses TRBV27 and TRBJ1-3; D is unclear. Trimming shortened V by 5 bases and J by 3 bases, and 17 bases separated the two germline ends. Germline-derived CDR1 and CDR2 are MNHEY and SMNVEV (reference sequence). CDR3 length: 16 residues. CDR3 loop: CASSPVGFGLGNTIYF. The CDR3 DNA reads as TGTGCCAGCAGTCCCGTAGGGTTCGGGCTTGGAAACACCATATATTTT.

The rearrangement links TRBV2 to TRBJ2-3; perhaps TRBD2 as D (5 bases). This CDR3 spans 15 amino acids. V gave up 8 bases and J gave up 0 bases, with 15 bases separating them. Germline CDR1 reads SNHLY; CDR2 reads FYNNEI. The CDR3 bases are TGTGCCAGCCGGGTCGCGGACTCTAGCACAGATACGCAGTATTTT. Its protein product is CASRVADSSTDTQYF.

The chain carries TRBV4-2 and TRBJ2-3; no definite D call. V gave up 0 bases and J gave up 2 bases, with 9 bases separating them. The CDR3 contains 15 residues. The germline V gene has CDR1 LGHNA and CDR2 YNFKEQ. CDR3 loop: CASSQEVLATDTQYF. The CDR3 coding sequence is TGTGCCAGCAGCCAAGAGGTCCTGGCCACAGATACGCAGTATTTT.

This clone has ten or more counts. Other DNA sequences within the sample encode an identical CDR3. The gene calls are TRBV19 and TRBJ2-5, with 8 bases matching TRBD2. V lost 5 bases to trimming and J lost 3 bases; unmatched junction nucleotides: 5. The CDR3 sequence is 14 residues long. Germline V gene sequence: CDR1 LNHDA, CDR2 SQIVND (reference sequence). This chain's CDR3 is CASSPQLAEETQYF. The CDR3 nucleotides read TGTGCCAGTAGTCCCCAACTAGCGGAAGAGACCCAGTACTTC. The whole variable domain, remainder taken from reference TRBV19 and TRBJ2-5, is DGGITQSPKYLFRKEGQNVTLSCEQNLNHDAMYWYRQDPGQGLRLIYYSQIVNDFQKGDIAEGYSVSREKKESFPLTVTSAQKNPTAFYLCASSPQLAEETQYFGPGTRLLVL.

This clone was recorded a few times. The gene calls are TRBV29-1 and TRBJ2-5; D is perhaps TRBD2 (6 bases). The DNA end favors TRBJ2-7, so the J call may be wrong. CDR3 size: 13 residues. Germline CDR1 reads SQVTM; CDR2 reads ANQGSEA. The CDR3 loop reads CSVEETRDNEQYF. The CDR3 DNA reads TGCAGCGTTGAAGAGACTAGAGACAACGAGCAGTACTTC.